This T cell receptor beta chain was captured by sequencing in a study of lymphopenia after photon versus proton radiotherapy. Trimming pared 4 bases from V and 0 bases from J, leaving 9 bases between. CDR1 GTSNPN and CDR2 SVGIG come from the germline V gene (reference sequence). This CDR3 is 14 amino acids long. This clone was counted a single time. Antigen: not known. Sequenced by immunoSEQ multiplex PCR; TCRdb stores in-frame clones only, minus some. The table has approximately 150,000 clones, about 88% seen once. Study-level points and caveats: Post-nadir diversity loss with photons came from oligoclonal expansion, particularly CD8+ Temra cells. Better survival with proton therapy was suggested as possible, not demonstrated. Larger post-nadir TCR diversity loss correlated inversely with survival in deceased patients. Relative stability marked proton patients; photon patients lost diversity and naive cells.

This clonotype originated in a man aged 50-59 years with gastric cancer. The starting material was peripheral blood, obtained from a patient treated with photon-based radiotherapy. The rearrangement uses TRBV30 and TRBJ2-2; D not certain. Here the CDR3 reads CAWNRASNTGELFF. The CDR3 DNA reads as TGTGCCTGGAACCGGGCCTCGAACACCGGGGAGCTGTTTTTT.